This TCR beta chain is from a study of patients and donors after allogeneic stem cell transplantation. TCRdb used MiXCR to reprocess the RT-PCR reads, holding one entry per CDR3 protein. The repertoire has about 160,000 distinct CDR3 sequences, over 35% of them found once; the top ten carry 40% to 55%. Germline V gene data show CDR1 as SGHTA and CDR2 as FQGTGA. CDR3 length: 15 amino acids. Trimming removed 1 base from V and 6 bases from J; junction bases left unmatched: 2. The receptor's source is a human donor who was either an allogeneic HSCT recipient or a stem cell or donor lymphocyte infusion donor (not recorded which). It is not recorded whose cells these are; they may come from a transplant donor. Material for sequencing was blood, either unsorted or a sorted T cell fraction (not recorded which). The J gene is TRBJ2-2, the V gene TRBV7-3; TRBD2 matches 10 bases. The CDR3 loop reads CASSLKTSGSGELFF. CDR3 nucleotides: TGTGCCAGCAGCTTAAAGACTAGCGGGTCCGGGGAGCTGTTTTTT.